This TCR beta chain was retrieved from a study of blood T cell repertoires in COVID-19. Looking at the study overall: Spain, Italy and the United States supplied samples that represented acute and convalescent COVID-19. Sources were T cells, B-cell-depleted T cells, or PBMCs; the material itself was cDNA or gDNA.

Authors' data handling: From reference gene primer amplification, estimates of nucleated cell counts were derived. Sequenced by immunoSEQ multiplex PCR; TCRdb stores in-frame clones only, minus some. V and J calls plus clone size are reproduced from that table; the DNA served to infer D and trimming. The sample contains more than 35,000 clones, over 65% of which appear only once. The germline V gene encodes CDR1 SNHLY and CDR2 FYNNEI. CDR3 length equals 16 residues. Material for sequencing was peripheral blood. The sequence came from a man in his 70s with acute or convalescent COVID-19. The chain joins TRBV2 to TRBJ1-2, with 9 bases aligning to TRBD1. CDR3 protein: CATTKGQGRFNYGYTF. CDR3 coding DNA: TGTGCTACGACCAAGGGACAGGGAAGATTTAACTATGGCTACACCTTC. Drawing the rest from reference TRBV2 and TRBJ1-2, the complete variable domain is EPEVTQTPSHQVTQMGQEVILRCVPISNHLYFYWYRQILGQKVEFLVSFYNNEISEKSEIFDDQFSVERPDGSNFTLKIRSTKLEDSAMYFCATTKGQGRFNYGYTFGSGTRLTVV.